The next 16 T cell receptor beta chains were all read from a single sample in a study of cytomegalovirus exposure and HLA in healthy donors. PCR employed 60 Vbeta and 13 Jbeta primers. Sequencing was performed with immunoSEQ multiplex PCR; in TCRdb, only in-frame clones are kept and a portion is missing. The sample has roughly 100,000 clones, roughly 80% seen once; the top ten hold 6.5% to 7%. Input material: PBMCs. Receptors were obtained from a man aged 25 to 40 in good health and CMV-seropositive.

The chain joins TRBV2 to TRBJ1-5; 9 bases match TRBD1. The V segment lost 5 bases and the J segment 6 bases; nucleotides outside the gene matches: 8. CDR1 and CDR2 from the germline V gene are SNHLY and FYNNEI. The CDR3 covers 15 residues. CDR3: CASSSQGQGSQPQHF. The CDR3 coding sequence is TGTGCCAGCAGTTCCCAGGGACAGGGATCTCAGCCCCAGCATTTT. Full variable domain (missing parts from reference TRBV2 and TRBJ1-5): EPEVTQTPSHQVTQMGQEVILRCVPISNHLYFYWYRQILGQKVEFLVSFYNNEISEKSEIFDDQFSVERPDGSNFTLKIRSTKLEDSAMYFCASSSQGQGSQPQHFGDGTRLSIL.

There are a few counts of this clone. V and J are TRBV29-1 and TRBJ2-2, with 8 nucleotides matching TRBD1. In germline, CDR1 is SQVTM, CDR2 ANQGSEA. V was pared by 4 bases and J by 4 bases, with 5 bases of the junction left unmatched. The length of the CDR3 is 14 residues. CDR3 residues: CSVGGTGSTGELFF. As DNA, the CDR3 is TGCAGCGTTGGAGGGACAGGATCCACCGGGGAGCTGTTTTTT.

V gene TRBV23-1 combines with J gene TRBJ1-6; D gene unclear. TRBV23-1 carries the ORF label, with uncertain function. Trimming stripped 5 bases from V and 9 bases from J, with 23 bases between. CDR3 length: 17 amino acids. The CDR3 nucleotides read TGCGCCAGCAGTTCATCGCCCCCGAGAGAGCGAGGTTCACCCCTCCACTTT. This translates into CASSSSPPRERGSPLHF.

The chain employs TRBV28 and TRBJ2-7; D might be TRBD1 (6 bases). CDR1 is MDHEN and CDR2 is SYDVKM in the germline V gene. Trimming stripped 3 bases from V and 0 bases from J, with 15 bases between. The length of the CDR3 is 16 residues. CDR3 bases: TGTGCCAGCAGTTTGGGGGCCGGCAGGATCTCCTACGAGCAGTACTTC. Translation gives CASSLGAGRISYEQYF.

This rearrangement joins TRBV5-6 to TRBJ1-2, with D possibly matching TRBD1 (6 bases). The length of the CDR3 is 14 residues. Looked up from germline, CDR1 is SGHDT and CDR2 is YYEEEE. Trimming left V 4 bases short and J 4 bases short, with 14 bases between. The CDR3 DNA is TGTGCCAGCAGCCGAGCGGGGGGCGCCTATGGCTACACCTTC. It is translated as CASSRAGGAYGYTF.

The CDR3 DNA sequence: TGTGCCAGCAGTTACGGGAACAGGGGGCTGAACACTGAAGCTTTCTTT. Its translation: CASSYGNRGLNTEAFF. The V call is TRBV6-5, the J call TRBJ1-1; 9 bases map to TRBD1. Germline V gene data show CDR1 as MNHEY and CDR2 as SVGAGI. Trimming cost V 2 bases and J 0 bases; bases outside gene matches: 4. The CDR3 is 16 residues long.

V gene TRBV7-9 combines with J gene TRBJ2-1; TRBD1 aligns across 8 bases. The CDR3 sequence is 18 residues long. CDR1 and CDR2 from the germline V gene are SEHNR and FQNEAQ (reference sequence). With 5 bases clipped from V and 7 bases from J, the junction kept 19 bases outside the gene matches. The CDR3 nucleotides read TGTGCCAGCAGCCCCCCCCGGACAGGGCGCCGGGCGACGAATGAGCAGTTCTTC. Translation: CASSPPRTGRRATNEQFF. Filled out from reference TRBV7-9 and TRBJ2-1, the complete variable domain reads DTGVSQNPRHKITKRGQNVTFRCDPISEHNRLYWYRQTLGQGPEFLTYFQNEAQLEKSRLLSDRFSAERPKGSFSTLEIQRTEQGDSAMYLCASSPPRTGRRATNEQFFGPGTRLTVL.

This clone was seen only once. The chain employs TRBV29-1 and TRBJ1-2; 10 bases are shared with TRBD1. This CDR3 has 13 residues. Germline assignment: CDR1 SQVTM and CDR2 ANQGSEA. V lost 6 bases to trimming and J lost 8 bases; unmatched junction nucleotides: 9. CDR3 DNA sequence: TGCAGCGTCGCTGACAGGGGGCGCTTGGGCTACACCTTC. Protein sequence: CSVADRGRLGYTF.

J is TRBJ1-1 and V is TRBV6-5; maybe TRBD1 (6 bases). The V gene's germline CDR1 is MNHEY and CDR2 SVGAGI. The CDR3 contains 15 residues. Trimming removed 2 bases at V and 4 bases at J, with 14 bases between. The CDR3 sequence is CASSYGTTGFTEAFF. The CDR3 DNA follows: TGTGCCAGCAGTTACGGGACCACAGGGTTCACTGAAGCTTTCTTT.

The chain couples TRBV6-1 to TRBJ1-4; 10 positions match TRBD1. Trimming took 5 bases from V and 8 from J; bases not matched to a gene: 5. Germline lookup yields CDR1 MNHNS and CDR2 SASEGT. CDR3 length: 14 amino acids. CDR3 bases: TGTGCCAGCAGTCAGGGACAGGGGTTAGAAAAACTGTTTTTT. Its translation: CASSQGQGLEKLFF.

J is TRBJ2-2 and V is TRBV19, with D perhaps matching TRBD1 (6 bases). This CDR3 comprises 14 residues. Trimming pared 1 base from V and 7 bases from J, leaving 10 bases between. Per the germline V gene, CDR1 is LNHDA and CDR2 is SQIVND (reference sequence). DNA for the CDR3: TGTGCCAGTAGTATAGCACAGGGAATCGGGGAGCTGTTTTTT. Protein sequence: CASSIAQGIGELFF.

The chain joins TRBV4-2 to TRBJ2-1, with 10 bases that match TRBD2. Germline assignment: CDR1 LGHNA and CDR2 YNFKEQ. The CDR3 spans 14 residues. Trimming removed 0 bases from V and 11 bases from J; junction bases left unmatched: 4. The CDR3 DNA reads TGTGCCAGCAGCCAAGACGAGCGGGGGGGACAGCAGTTCTTC. It translates to CASSQDERGGQQFF.

This clone was seen a handful of times. The rearrangement uses TRBV7-8 and TRBJ1-3; 8 bases map to TRBD1. CDR3 length: 16 amino acids. V trimming: 3 bases; J trimming: 4 bases; junction bases outside the gene matches: 8. Germline loops: CDR1 SGHVS, CDR2 FQNEAQ. DNA of the CDR3: TGTGCCAGCAGCTTGGAGAACAGGGGGTTGGGAAACACCATATATTTT. This codes for CASSLENRGLGNTIYF.

The V gene is TRBV5-1, the J gene TRBJ1-1; D is unresolved. CDR1 and CDR2 (germline): SGHRS, YFSETQ. This CDR3 spans 14 amino acids. The V and J ends lost 4 bases and 4 bases respectively, with 14 bases between them. The chain's CDR3 is CASSPFGYSTEAFF. The CDR3 nucleotides are TGCGCCAGCAGCCCTTTCGGGTACTCCACTGAAGCTTTCTTT.

This chain uses TRBV6-1 with TRBJ2-1; 14 bases match TRBD2. The CDR3 length is 17 residues. Germline lookup yields CDR1 MNHNS and CDR2 SASEGT. V lost 4 bases and J lost 4; bases outside the gene matches: 6. CDR3 amino acids: CASSGIWTSGGYNEQFF. The CDR3 DNA is TGTGCCAGCAGTGGAATCTGGACTAGCGGGGGGTACAATGAGCAGTTCTTC.

This chain connects TRBV2 to TRBJ2-5; D gene ambiguous. Germline CDR1 and CDR2: SNHLY and FYNNEI. The CDR3 length is 11 residues. Trimming took off 6 bases at V and 2 bases at J, with 4 bases between the two ends. The CDR3 DNA reads TGTGCCAGCAGCCTTCAAGAGACCCAGTACTTC. As protein: CASSLQETQYF.